The 10 T cell receptor beta chains listed next were all sequenced from one sample in a study of blood T cell repertoires in COVID-19. Here immunoSEQ multiplex PCR was the method, and the copy in TCRdb shows in-frame clones only, minus some. The sample lists fewer than 500,000 clones; 85% to 90% were seen once. Sequences were obtained from PBMCs or T cells enriched from blood (not recorded which). The receptors originated from a man between 25 and 39 years old who had recovered from COVID-19.

In its sample, this clone was seen once. The rearrangement uses TRBV11-1 and TRBJ2-7; D remains ambiguous. The CDR3 sequence is 15 residues long. The V gene's germline CDR1 is SGHAT and CDR2 FQDESV (reference sequence). The V gene lost 4 bases and the J gene lost 0 bases, with 13 bases spanning the gap. The CDR3 protein is CASSSRSQPSYEQYF. The CDR3 DNA reads TGTGCCAGCAGCTCCCGGAGTCAGCCCTCCTACGAGCAGTACTTC.

The rearrangement uses TRBV11-3 and TRBJ2-3; tentatively, D is TRBD2 (6 bases). Germline values: CDR1 SGHNT, CDR2 YENEEA. CDR3 length: 14 amino acids. Trimming shortened V by 2 bases and J by 6 bases, and 12 bases separated the two germline ends. The chain's CDR3 is CASSLLASEDTQYF. CDR3 DNA sequence: TGTGCCAGCAGCTTATTGGCTAGCGAGGATACGCAGTATTTT.

This chain connects TRBV18 to TRBJ2-7; 8 nucleotides agree with TRBD2. Germline CDR1 and CDR2: KGHSH and LQKENI. The CDR3 contains 15 residues. V lost 0 bases to trimming and J lost 6 bases; unmatched junction nucleotides: 7. The CDR3 reads CASSPPLAGVPEQYF. The CDR3 bases are TGTGCCAGCTCACCACCGCTAGCGGGCGTCCCCGAGCAGTACTTC.

The V and J genes are TRBV5-1 and TRBJ2-7, with 12 bases identical to TRBD2. The trim removed 4 bases at V and 3 bases at J, leaving 14 bases unmatched. The germline V gene has CDR1 SGHRS and CDR2 YFSETQ. This CDR3 has 18 residues. In DNA, the CDR3 is TGCGCCAGCAGCATCTCTTACCGACTAGCGGGAGAGTTCTACGAGCAGTACTTC. Amino acids: CASSISYRLAGEFYEQYF. Full variable domain (outside the CDR3, taken from reference TRBV5-1 and TRBJ2-7): KAGVTQTPRYLIKTRGQQVTLSCSPISGHRSVSWYQQTPGQGLQFLFEYFSETQRNKGNFPGRFSGRQFSNSRSEMNVSTLELGDSALYLCASSISYRLAGEFYEQYFGPGTRLTVT.

The chain links TRBV28 to TRBJ1-1, with D tentatively TRBD1 (6 bases). The CDR3 extends over 16 amino acids. Germline assignment: CDR1 MDHEN and CDR2 SYDVKM. Trimming cost V 2 bases and J 2 bases, with 15 bases left between them. CDR3 sequence reads: CASSLNPSRGNTEAFF. In nucleotides, the CDR3 is TGTGCCAGCAGTTTAAATCCATCCAGGGGCAACACTGAAGCTTTCTTT.

The rearrangement links TRBV27 to TRBJ2-1; a possible D gene is TRBD2 (6 bases). The CDR3 loop spans 13 amino acids. Germline CDR1 reads MNHEY; CDR2 reads SMNVEV (reference sequence). With 6 bases removed from V and 7 bases from J, the gap between germline ends came to 13 bases. The chain's CDR3 is CASSQTRGNEQFF. As DNA, the CDR3 is TGTGCCAGCAGCCAGACTCGGGGGAATGAGCAGTTCTTC.

This chain links TRBV18 with TRBJ2-1, with 7 bases matching TRBD2. J lost 4 bases, V lost 3 bases, and 3 bases had no gene match. CDR1 KGHSH and CDR2 LQKENI come from the germline V gene. This CDR3 spans 14 amino acids. In DNA form, the CDR3 reads TGTGCCAGCTCACCGGGACTACGATACAATGAGCAGTTCTTC. It specifies CASSPGLRYNEQFF.

The gene calls are TRBV30 and TRBJ1-3, with D possibly TRBD1 on 6 matching bases. This CDR3 spans 15 amino acids. Germline-derived CDR1 and CDR2 are GTSNPN and SVGIG (reference sequence). V lost 0 bases and J 0 bases, leaving 9 bases between the germline ends. DNA for the CDR3: TGTGCCTGGAGTGTGGACAGCTCCTCTGGAAACACCATATATTTT. It encodes CAWSVDSSSGNTIYF.

The V gene is TRBV18, the J gene TRBJ1-2, with TRBD1 matching 11 bases. Trimming at V came to 3 bases and at J to 8 bases, leaving 8 bases not matched to a gene. CDR1 is KGHSH and CDR2 is LQKENI in the germline V gene. The CDR3 has 15 residues. The CDR3 DNA is TGTGCCAGCTCACCCCCGGAGGGACAGGGGGAGGGCTACACCTTC. It specifies CASSPPEGQGEGYTF.

The CDR3 loop is CASSYNRGHGYTF. CDR3 DNA: TGTGCCAGCAGTTACAACAGGGGGCATGGCTACACCTTC. The V and J genes are TRBV6-5 and TRBJ1-2; 9 nucleotides line up with TRBD1. The CDR3 runs 13 residues. V lost 2 bases to trimming and J lost 6 bases; unmatched junction nucleotides: 1. Germline V gene data show CDR1 as MNHEY and CDR2 as SVGAGI.